The 10 T cell receptor beta chains reported below all come from one sample, sequenced in a study of spatial heterogeneity in lung cancer. Described time point: sample taken at primary tumor resection. MiXCR, applied by TCRdb to the 5' RACE reads, yields one record per CDR3 protein. The sample shows 30,000 to 40,000 distinct CDR3 sequences, approximately 3.1% of them seen only once. Material: normal lung tissue next to the tumor, obtained at surgery. The receptor source for this set is a male donor with early-stage non-small cell lung cancer.

By share, this clonotype counts as medium-sized (0.01 to 0.1%). This chain connects TRBV18 to TRBJ1-1; TRBD1 aligns across 7 bases. The trim removed 5 bases at V and 8 bases at J, leaving 8 bases unmatched. The CDR3 totals 13 residues. Germline V gives CDR1 KGHSH, CDR2 LQKENI. This chain's CDR3 is CASSTNTGEEAFF. The CDR3 DNA reads as TGTGCCAGCTCAACTAATACAGGGGAAGAAGCTTTCTTT.

This clonotype appeared many times. The J gene is TRBJ1-1, the V gene TRBV11-1, with D uncertain. Between the trimmed V and J ends, which lost 6 bases and 6 bases, there was a span of 8 bases. This CDR3 comprises 11 residues. The germline V gene encodes CDR1 SGHAT and CDR2 FQDESV (reference sequence). The CDR3 DNA reads as TGTGCCAGCAGGGGCTCCGCTGAAGCTTTCTTT. This sequence encodes CASRGSAEAFF.

This clonotype was seen at least ten times. V usage is TRBV6-5 and J usage is TRBJ2-7; 7 nucleotides line up with TRBD1. The CDR3 extends over 12 amino acids. In germline, CDR1 is MNHEY, CDR2 SVGAGI. Trimming at V came to 8 bases and at J to 1 base, leaving 2 bases not matched to a gene. The CDR3 nucleotides are TGTGCCAGCCGGACAGGATCCTACGAGCAGTACTTC. Translated: CASRTGSYEQYF.

This clonotype was counted at least ten times. The gene calls are TRBV4-2 and TRBJ2-7; D assignment may be TRBD1 or TRBD2 (5 bases each). This CDR3 contains 13 residues. Germline V gives CDR1 LGHNA, CDR2 YNFKEQ. V was pared by 4 bases and J by 7 bases, with 14 bases between. As DNA, the CDR3 is TGTGCCAGCAGCCGAGACTTCTGGGGGGAGCAGTACTTC. Translation gives CASSRDFWGEQYF.

At least ten counts were recorded for this clonotype. Written as DNA, the CDR3 is TGCGCCAGCAGCCTAAACCTAAGGGCAGAAAGTGAAAAACTGTTTTTT. Protein sequence: CASSLNLRAESEKLFF. The V gene is TRBV4-3, the J gene TRBJ1-4; D is unresolved. The CDR3 covers 16 residues. Germline V lookup: CDR1 LGHNA, CDR2 YSLEER. V shed 4 bases and J shed 7 bases, with 19 bases lying between them.

The rearrangement joins TRBV5-4 to TRBJ2-3; D not resolved. V was cut by 3 bases and J by 2 bases, with 7 bases left in between. This CDR3 has 13 residues. Germline values: CDR1 SGHNT, CDR2 YYREEE (reference sequence). In DNA form, the CDR3 reads TGTGCCAGCAGCTCGACAACCACAGATACGCAGTATTTT. This encodes CASSSTTTDTQYF. The complete variable domain, with remaining parts taken from reference TRBV5-4 and TRBJ2-3, reads ETGVTQSPTHLIKTRGQQVTLRCSSQSGHNTVSWYQQALGQGPQFIFQYYREEENGRGNFPPRFSGLQFPNYSSELNVNALELDDSALYLCASSSTTTDTQYFGPGTRLTVL.

This clonotype has ten or more counts. The chain recombines TRBV5-1 with TRBJ2-1; the D gene could be TRBD1 or TRBD2 (5 bases each). Germline V CDR1 and CDR2: SGHRS, YFSETQ. Trimming pared 4 bases from V and 6 bases from J, leaving 17 bases between. The CDR3 loop spans 15 amino acids. CDR3 sequence: CASSPGTNRLNEQFF. The CDR3 DNA is TGCGCCAGCAGCCCAGGGACGAACCGCCTCAATGAGCAGTTCTTC.

This clonotype was observed many times. V and J are TRBV6-5 and TRBJ1-1, with D tentatively TRBD1 (5 bases). The CDR3 length is 15 residues. The germline CDR1 and CDR2 sequences are MNHEY and SVGAGI. The V and J ends lost 10 bases and 5 bases respectively, with 23 bases between them. The CDR3 DNA sequence: TGTGCCATCACTAGGGACCCCCTCACGGGGACTGAAGCTTTCTTT. Protein: CAITRDPLTGTEAFF.

This clonotype was picked up many times. J is TRBJ1-6 and V is TRBV7-8; D ambiguous. From germline, CDR1 is SGHVS and CDR2 FQNEAQ. Deletions cut 1 base from V and 9 bases from J, with 13 bases between. CDR3 length: 15 amino acids. The CDR3 nucleotides are TGTGCCAGCAGCTTAGGACTGATCTTTGGTTCACCCCTCCACTTT. Its translation is CASSLGLIFGSPLHF. Full variable domain (outside the CDR3, taken from reference TRBV7-8 and TRBJ1-6): GAGVSQSPRYKVAKRGQDVALRCDPISGHVSLFWYQQALGQGPEFLTYFQNEAQLDKSGLPSDRFFAERPEGSVSTLKIQRTQQEDSAVYLCASSLGLIFGSPLHFGNGTRLTVT.

This clonotype was counted many times. V is TRBV6-5 and J is TRBJ1-5, with 8 bases aligning to TRBD1. Losses at the gene ends were 6 bases for V and 4 bases for J; bases not matched to a gene: 5. Germline V gene data show CDR1 as MNHEY and CDR2 as SVGAGI. This CDR3 comprises 14 residues. CDR3 residues: CASSRTGQNQPQHF. The CDR3 bases are TGTGCCAGCAGCCGGACAGGGCAGAATCAGCCCCAGCATTTT.